A single T cell receptor delta chain is shown here with its context. This clone was counted a few times. Its antigen is unknown. There are no base qualities to consult, and no much larger clone falls within one base. This entry belongs to a study of DNA immune sequencing with unique molecular identifiers (TCRdb year 2020). About the study as a whole: Using immunomagnetic cell separation, gammadelta T cells were enriched from buffy coats, and the genomic DNA of these cells was sequenced. Fluorescence-activated cell sorting was used to enrich gammadelta T cells from the PBMC of about eleven healthy people. For the enriched versus non-enriched comparison, 85 to 100 ng enriched gammadelta T-cell DNA and 1 ug non-enriched PBMC DNA were sequenced. The study developed and validated an ultrasensitive DNA-based TRD repertoire sequencing method using PCR-introduced unique molecular identifiers. The method was validated on synthetic reference molecules and on blood samples from healthy individuals. Healthy individuals were used as donors, and sorted peripheral blood gammadelta T cells were profiled from nine to eleven of these donors. Beyond this particular receptor, the publication reports: Among clonotypes in healthy donors, the most frequent TRD rearrangement was TRDV2 paired with TRDJ1. Novel TRD sequences not targeted by the primers cannot be detected with the primer-based approach. TRD repertoire diversity differed among healthy donors, and several donors were highly oligoclonal, with the top 5 clonotypes making up more than half of productive molecules.

Receptor amplification or capture employed multiplex PCR. A 32-plex assay amplified the genomic DNA, with primers for all 8 TRDV and 4 TRDJ genes spanning the CDR3. During 3 cycles of barcoding PCR, a 12-nucleotide UMI was attached, and a second PCR using Illumina adapter primers followed. AMPure XP beads were used to purify the libraries, whose quality was checked on a Fragment Analyzer using the HS NGS Fragment kit. Sequencing used an Illumina MiniSeq mid-output kit with about 21% PhiX and 150 cycles of paired-end reads. Turning to the authors' computational methods: MIGEC version 1.2.9 was used to process the reads, grouping reads by UMI and building error-corrected consensus sequences. Post-processing used modified VDJtools version 1.2.1 scripts and the tcR R package. TCRdb reprocessed the public reads with the caller CATT; rows with the same DNA were merged afterwards. What appears here as the V and J calls and clone size reflects TCRdb's work, not the paper's. This sample gives 4,000 to 6,000 delta-chain clones in total; 10% to 15% of them show up just once. Roughly 52% of the sample goes to the ten largest clones.

The CDR3, cysteine through phenylalanine, is 23 amino acids long. Solely the CDR3 DNA is kept, with 69 bases framed from the first base. The germline ends are 38 bases apart after V is trimmed by 4 bases and J by 0 bases. Based on the germline V gene, the CDR1 and CDR2 sequences are GEAIGNYY and EKD. In this chain, TRDV2 is recombined with TRDJ1, with TRDD3 perhaps the D gene, on 6 matching bases. This TCR was recovered from a human donor in good health. Specimen: gamma-delta T cells enriched from blood buffy coat, or unenriched PBMCs (not recorded which). The sequence in DNA is TGTGCCTGTGATCCGATCTTCGATCCCGCGGGTGGGGGCCCTTCTCCGTACACCGATAAACTCATCTTT. It is translated as CACDPIFDPAGGGPSPYTDKLIF.